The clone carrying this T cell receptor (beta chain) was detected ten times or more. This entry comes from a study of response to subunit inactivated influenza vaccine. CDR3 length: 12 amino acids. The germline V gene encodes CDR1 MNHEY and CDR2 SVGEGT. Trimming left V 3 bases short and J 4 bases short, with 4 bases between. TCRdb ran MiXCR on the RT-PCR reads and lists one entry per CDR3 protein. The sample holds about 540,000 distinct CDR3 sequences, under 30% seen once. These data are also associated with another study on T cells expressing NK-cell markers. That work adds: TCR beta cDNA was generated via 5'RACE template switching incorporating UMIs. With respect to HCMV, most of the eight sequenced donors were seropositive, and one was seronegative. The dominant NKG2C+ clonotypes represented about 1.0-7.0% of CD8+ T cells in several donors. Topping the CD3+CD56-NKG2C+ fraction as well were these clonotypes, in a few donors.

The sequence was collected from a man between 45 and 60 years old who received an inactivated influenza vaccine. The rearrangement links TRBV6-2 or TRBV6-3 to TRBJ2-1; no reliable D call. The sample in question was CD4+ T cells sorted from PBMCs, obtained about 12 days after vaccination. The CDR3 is CASSYSYNEQFF. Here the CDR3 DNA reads TGTGCCAGCAGTTATTCGTACAATGAGCAGTTCTTC.